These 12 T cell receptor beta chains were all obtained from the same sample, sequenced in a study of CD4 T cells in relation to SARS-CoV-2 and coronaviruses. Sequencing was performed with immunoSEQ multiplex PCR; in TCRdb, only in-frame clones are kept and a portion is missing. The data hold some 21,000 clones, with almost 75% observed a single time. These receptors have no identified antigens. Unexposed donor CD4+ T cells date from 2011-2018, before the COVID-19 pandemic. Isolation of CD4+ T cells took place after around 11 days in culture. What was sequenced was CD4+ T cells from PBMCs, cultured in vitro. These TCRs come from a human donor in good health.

The CDR3 sequence is CASSRQGHGETQYF. The CDR3 bases are TGTGCCAGCAGTCGACAGGGTCATGGGGAGACCCAGTACTTC. The gene calls are TRBV7-7 and TRBJ2-5; 7 bases align to TRBD1. CDR3 length: 14 residues. Trimming removed 6 bases from V and 5 bases from J; junction bases left unmatched: 9. The germline gives CDR1 SSHAT, CDR2 FNYEAQ (reference sequence).

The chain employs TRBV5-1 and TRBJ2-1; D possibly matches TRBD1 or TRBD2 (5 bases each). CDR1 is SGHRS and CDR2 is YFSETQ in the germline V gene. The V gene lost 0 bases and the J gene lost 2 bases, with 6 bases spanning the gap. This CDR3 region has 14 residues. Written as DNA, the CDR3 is TGCGCCAGCAGCTTGGTGGGACCCTACAATGAGCAGTTCTTC. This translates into CASSLVGPYNEQFF.

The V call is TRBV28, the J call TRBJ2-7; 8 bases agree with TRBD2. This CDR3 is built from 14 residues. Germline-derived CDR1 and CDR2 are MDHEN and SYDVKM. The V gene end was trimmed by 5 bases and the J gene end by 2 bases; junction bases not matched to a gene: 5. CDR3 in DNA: TGTGCCAGCAGTACTCCGGGACTAGCCTACGAGCAGTACTTC. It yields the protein CASSTPGLAYEQYF. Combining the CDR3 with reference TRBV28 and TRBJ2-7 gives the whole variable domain DVKVTQSSRYLVKRTGEKVFLECVQDMDHENMFWYRQDPGLGLRLIYFSYDVKMKEKGDIPEGYSVSREKKERFSLILESASTNQTSMYLCASSTPGLAYEQYFGPGTRLTVT.

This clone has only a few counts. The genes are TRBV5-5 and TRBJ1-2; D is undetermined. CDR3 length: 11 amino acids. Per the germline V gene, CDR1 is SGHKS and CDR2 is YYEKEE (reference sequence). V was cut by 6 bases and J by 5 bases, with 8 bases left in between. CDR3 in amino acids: CASTPGYGYTF. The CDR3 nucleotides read TGTGCCAGCACCCCGGGGTATGGCTACACCTTC.

CDR3 amino acids: CASSQGAGEVNYGYTF. The CDR3 DNA is TGCGCCAGCAGCCAAGGGGCAGGGGAGGTGAACTATGGCTACACCTTC. This chain links TRBV4-1 with TRBJ1-2, with a possible D match to TRBD1 (6 bases). With 1 base removed from V and 2 bases from J, the gap between germline ends came to 14 bases. There are 16 residues in the CDR3. Germline V lookup: CDR1 MGHRA, CDR2 YSYEKL.

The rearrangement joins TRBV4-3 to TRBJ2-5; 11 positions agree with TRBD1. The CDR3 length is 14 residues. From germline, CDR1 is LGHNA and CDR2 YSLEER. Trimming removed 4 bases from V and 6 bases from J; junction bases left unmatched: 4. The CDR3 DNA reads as TGCGCCAGCAGCCGGGACAGGGGGATGAAGACCCAGTACTTC. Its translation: CASSRDRGMKTQYF.

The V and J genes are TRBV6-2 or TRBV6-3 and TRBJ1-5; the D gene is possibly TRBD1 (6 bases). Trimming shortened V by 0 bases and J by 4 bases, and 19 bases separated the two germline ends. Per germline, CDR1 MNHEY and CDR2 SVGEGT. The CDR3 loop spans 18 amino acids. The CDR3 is CASSYSKGGAGWNQPQHF. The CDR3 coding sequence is TGTGCCAGCAGTTACTCGAAAGGGGGGGCGGGTTGGAATCAGCCCCAGCATTTT.

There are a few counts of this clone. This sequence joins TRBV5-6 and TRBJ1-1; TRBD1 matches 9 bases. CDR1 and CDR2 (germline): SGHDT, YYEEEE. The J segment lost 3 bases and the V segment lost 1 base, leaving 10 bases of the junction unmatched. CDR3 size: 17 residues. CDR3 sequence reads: CASSLPLTRDRDTEAFF. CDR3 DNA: TGTGCCAGCAGCTTGCCTCTGACCCGGGACAGGGACACTGAAGCTTTCTTT.

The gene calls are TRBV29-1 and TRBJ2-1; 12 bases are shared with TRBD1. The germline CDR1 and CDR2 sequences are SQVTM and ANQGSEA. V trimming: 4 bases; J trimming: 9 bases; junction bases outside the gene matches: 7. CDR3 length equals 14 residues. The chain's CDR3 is CSVGPGQGAFEQFF. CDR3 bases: TGCAGCGTTGGGCCGGGACAGGGGGCTTTTGAGCAGTTCTTC.

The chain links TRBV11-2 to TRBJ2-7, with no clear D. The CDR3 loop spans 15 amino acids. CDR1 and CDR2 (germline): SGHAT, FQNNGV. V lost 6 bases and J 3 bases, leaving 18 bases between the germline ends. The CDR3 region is CASRPIRSSGYEQYF. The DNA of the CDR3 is TGTGCCAGCAGGCCAATCAGGAGTTCAGGCTACGAGCAGTACTTC.

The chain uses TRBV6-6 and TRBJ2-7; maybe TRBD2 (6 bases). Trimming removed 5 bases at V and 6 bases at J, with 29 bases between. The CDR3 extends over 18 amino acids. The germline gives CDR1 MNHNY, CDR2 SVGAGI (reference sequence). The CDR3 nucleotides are TGTGCCAGCAGTCGAACCGGGACTCTTTTAGCTTTAAGCTCCGAGCAGTACTTC. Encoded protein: CASSRTGTLLALSSEQYF.

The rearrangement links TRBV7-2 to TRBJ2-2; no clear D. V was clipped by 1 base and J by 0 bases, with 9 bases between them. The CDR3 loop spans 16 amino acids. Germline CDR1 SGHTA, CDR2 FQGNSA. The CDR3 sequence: CASSLDGPANTGELFF. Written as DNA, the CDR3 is TGTGCCAGCAGCTTAGACGGGCCCGCGAACACCGGGGAGCTGTTTTTT.